This T cell receptor beta chain was identified in a study of beta chain features in type 1 diabetes. Whole-study results and caveats: All four CD4+ subsets from Type 1 diabetes patients carried moderately but significantly shorter TCRB CDR3s.

This clone was picked up a small number of times. Its antigen is not identified. This CDR3 comprises 15 residues. The trim removed 3 bases at V and 4 bases at J, leaving 7 bases unmatched. The V gene's germline CDR1 is SGHTA and CDR2 FQGNSA. Expressed TCRB transcripts got sequenced, as all isolated RNA was reverse transcribed. Produced via immunoSEQ multiplex PCR; TCRdb's table is partial and in-frame only. The profile shows 300,000 to 350,000 clones, approximately 10% of them singletons. The material sequenced was central memory CD4+ T cells from blood. The rearrangement joins TRBV7-2 to TRBJ2-3; 7 nucleotides align to TRBD1. The receptor was derived from a man aged 25-45 years with type 1 diabetes. This CDR3 is CASSFRQGAPDTQYF. DNA for the CDR3: TGTGCCAGCAGCTTTCGACAGGGTGCCCCAGATACGCAGTATTTT.